The rows below give T cell receptor beta chains drawn from one sample of a study of OX40 agonist ivuxolimab in advanced cancers. Clones were read by immunoSEQ multiplex PCR, and TCRdb kept only the in-frame ones, dropping some. The data show over 8,500 clones, roughly 86% seen once. Material: CD4+ or CD8+ T cells sorted from blood, obtained in a trial of the OX40 agonist ivuxolimab. The source is an adult with an advanced solid tumor such as melanoma, head and neck, liver or kidney cancer. Each CDR3 is given with its conserved first and last residue. Each record gives: V gene, clone size, J gene, D gene, CDR3 DNA, CDR3 protein. A D gene is named only where the DNA matches it firmly. Size is stated for part of the rows, as once, few or many counts, or as a class when the clone is expanded.

>TRBV27|NA|TRBJ2-7|NA
TGTGCCAGCAGTTACGGAGCGGCCTACGAGCAGTACTTC
CASSYGAAYEQYF
>TRBV19|once|TRBJ1-1|NA
TGTGCCAGTTCCCTGGGCGGGGAAGGGACTGAAGCTTTCTTT
CASSLGGEGTEAFF
>TRBV6-4|NA|TRBJ2-3|NA
TGTGCCAGCAGTGACGGGCCGGGGGGCCCAAATACGCAGTATTTT
CASSDGPGGPNTQYF
>TRBV7-9|NA|TRBJ2-1|TRBD2
TGTGCCAGCAGCTACAGACTAGCGGGAGAGAATGAGCAGTTCTTC
CASSYRLAGENEQFF
>TRBV10-3|NA|TRBJ2-5|NA
TGTGCCATCAGTGAGTCCCAGGGTTACCAAGAGACCCAGTACTTC
CAISESQGYQETQYF
>TRBV28|few|TRBJ2-7|NA
TGTGCCAGCAGACGAAGGGGATACGAGCAGTACTTC
CASRRRGYEQYF
>TRBV6-6|once|TRBJ2-2|NA
TGTGCCAGCAGTTACTGGGGCACCCCGGTAGGGGAGCTGTTTTTT
CASSYWGTPVGELFF
>TRBV11-2|NA|TRBJ2-2|NA
TGTGCCAGCAGCCTCCAGCGGGTAGTCTTCACCGGGGAGCTGTTTTTT
CASSLQRVVFTGELFF
>TRBV6-4|NA|TRBJ2-1|NA
TGTGCCAGCAGTGATACAGGGTCGGACTACAATGAGCAGTTCTTC
CASSDTGSDYNEQFF
>TRBV11-2|NA|TRBJ2-7|TRBD1
TGTGCCAGCAGCGTCACAGGGGTAACCTACGAGCAGTACTTC
CASSVTGVTYEQYF
>TRBV5-1|once|TRBJ2-7|TRBD1
TGCGCCAGCAGCTTTTCCATAGGGACAGGGGTCGAGCAGTACTTC
CASSFSIGTGVEQYF
>TRBV7-9|once|TRBJ2-3|TRBD2
TGTGCCAGCAGCTCCCGACTAGCGGGTACTAGCACAGATACGCAGTATTTT
CASSSRLAGTSTDTQYF
>TRBV6-5|NA|TRBJ1-1|NA
TGTGCCAGCAGTTTTGGAAGCGACACTGAAGCTTTCTTT
CASSFGSDTEAFF
>TRBV7-6|few|TRBJ2-1|NA
TGTGCCAGCAGCTTAGCGCGTAGCTGGGAGCAGTTCTTC
CASSLARSWEQFF
>TRBV28|NA|TRBJ2-3|TRBD1
TGTGCCAGCAGTTGGGGACAGGGGACAGATACGCAGTATTTT
CASSWGQGTDTQYF
>TRBV6-6|NA|TRBJ2-7|NA
TGTGCCAGCAGTTACGGGGGCTCCTACGAGCAGTACTTC
CASSYGGSYEQYF
>TRBV11-2|NA|TRBJ2-7|TRBD1
TGTGCCAGCAGCTCCGGGACAGGGGGCTACGAGCAGTACTTC
CASSSGTGGYEQYF
>TRBV6-1|NA|TRBJ2-7|NA
TGTGCCAGCCAACCCCCCAGGGAGGCCTACGAGCAGTACTTC
CASQPPREAYEQYF
>TRBV11-2|NA|TRBJ2-2|TRBD2
TGTGCCAGCAGCTTTACCAGGACTAGGCCCACCGGGGAGCTGTTTTTT
CASSFTRTRPTGELFF
>TRBV28|NA|TRBJ2-1|NA
TGTGCCAGCAGCGAAGACTATTTACTCTATGAGCAGTTCTTC
CASSEDYLLYEQFF
>TRBV15|NA|TRBJ2-7|TRBD2
TGTGCCACCAGCATCCGGACTAGCGGGAACGCACGCGAGCAGTACTTC
CATSIRTSGNAREQYF
>TRBV29-1|NA|TRBJ2-7|TRBD1
TGCAGCGTTGAACTCCGGGACAGCTCCTACGAGCAGTACTTC
CSVELRDSSYEQYF
>TRBV19|NA|TRBJ2-7|NA
TGTGCCAGTAGTATAATACCTTCCGAGCAGTACTTC
CASSIIPSEQYF
>TRBV19|NA|TRBJ2-7|NA
TGTGCCAGTAGTAGCCCTTGGACGGAGACCTACGAGCAGTACTTC
CASSSPWTETYEQYF
>TRBV2|NA|TRBJ2-6|TRBD2
TGTGCCAGCAGTGGCCTTAGCGGGAGGGGGAAAGGGGCCAACGTCCTGACTTTC
CASSGLSGRGKGANVLTF
>TRBV29-1|NA|TRBJ2-1|NA
TGCAGCTTCGGGGAAGCTCTTTGGGGGAATGAGCAGTTCTTC
CSFGEALWGNEQFF
>TRBV6-4|NA|TRBJ2-1|TRBD2
TGTGCCAGCAGTGTAGCGGGAGATCACAATGAGCAGTTCTTC
CASSVAGDHNEQFF
>TRBV6-5|NA|TRBJ1-2|NA
TGTGCCAGCAGTTACGGCCAGGGCAGGGGCCTCGGCTACACCTTC
CASSYGQGRGLGYTF
>TRBV28|NA|TRBJ1-5|TRBD1
TGTGCCACCAAGGAGACAGGGGGAACTCAGCCCCAGCATTTT
CATKETGGTQPQHF
>TRBV27|NA|TRBJ2-4|TRBD2
TGTGCCAGCAGTTTGCTGATTTCGGGGGGAGCCAAAAACATTCAGTACTTC
CASSLLISGGAKNIQYF
>TRBV9|NA|TRBJ2-1|TRBD2
TGTGCCAGCAGCCCTAGCGGGAGTAGTCTGAATGAGCAGTTCTTC
CASSPSGSSLNEQFF
>TRBV21-1|NA|TRBJ2-5|NA
TGTGCCAGCAGCAAAGGGGGCGGCGAGCGGGAGCAAGGGGAGACCCAGTACTTC
CASSKGGGEREQGETQYF
>TRBV27|NA|TRBJ1-4|NA
TGTGCCAGCAGTTCTGGGGATCCTAATGAAAAACTGTTTTTT
CASSSGDPNEKLFF
>TRBV11-2|once|TRBJ1-5|NA
TGTGCCAGCAGCCTTAGGCGTCTGATCAATCAGCCCCAGCATTTT
CASSLRRLINQPQHF
>TRBV4-1|NA|TRBJ2-3|TRBD2
TGCGCCAGCAGCCAGATACTAGCGGGAGCATTAGATACGCAGTATTTT
CASSQILAGALDTQYF
>TRBV27|NA|TRBJ2-2|TRBD1
TGTGCCAGCAGTCTGAAACAGGGGGGCGGGGAGCTGTTTTTT
CASSLKQGGGELFF
>TRBV5-4|NA|TRBJ2-1|TRBD2
TGTGCCAGCAGCCACGGAGGACTAGCGGGAGGGGGGGAGCAGTTCTTC
CASSHGGLAGGGEQFF
>TRBV7-8|NA|TRBJ2-7|TRBD1
TGTGCCAGCAGCTTAACTCGGACAGGGGTCTACGAGCAGTACTTC
CASSLTRTGVYEQYF
>TRBV10-1|NA|TRBJ2-1|NA
TGCGCCAGCAGTGAGAATACGGGAGGGGGCTATGAGCAGTTCTTC
CASSENTGGGYEQFF
>TRBV7-6|NA|TRBJ2-1|TRBD2
TGTGCCAGCAGCCCCCCCCCGAGCAGCGGGAATGTGCAGTTCTTC
CASSPPPSSGNVQFF
>TRBV28|NA|TRBJ1-4|NA
TGTGCCAGCACTTTGGGGTTTGCAACTAATGAAAAACTGTTTTTT
CASTLGFATNEKLFF
>TRBV28|NA|TRBJ1-5|NA
TGTGCCAGCGGAGAAGGGCTGGGGCAGCCCCAGCATTTT
CASGEGLGQPQHF
>TRBV6-5|NA|TRBJ1-2|TRBD1
TGTGCCAGCAGCCCCGCGGGAGGGGGCAGATATGGCTACACCTTC
CASSPAGGGRYGYTF
>TRBV28|NA|TRBJ2-3|TRBD2
TGTGCCAGCAGTATTCCGCTAGCGGGAAGCACAGATACGCAGTATTTT
CASSIPLAGSTDTQYF
>TRBV5-7|few|TRBJ1-1|NA
TGTGCCAGCAGCTTGGTAGCTGGGGTCACTGAAGCTTTCTTT
CASSLVAGVTEAFF
>TRBV28|NA|TRBJ2-7|NA
TGTGCCAGCAGTCCGGACGAATACGAGCAGTACTTC
CASSPDEYEQYF